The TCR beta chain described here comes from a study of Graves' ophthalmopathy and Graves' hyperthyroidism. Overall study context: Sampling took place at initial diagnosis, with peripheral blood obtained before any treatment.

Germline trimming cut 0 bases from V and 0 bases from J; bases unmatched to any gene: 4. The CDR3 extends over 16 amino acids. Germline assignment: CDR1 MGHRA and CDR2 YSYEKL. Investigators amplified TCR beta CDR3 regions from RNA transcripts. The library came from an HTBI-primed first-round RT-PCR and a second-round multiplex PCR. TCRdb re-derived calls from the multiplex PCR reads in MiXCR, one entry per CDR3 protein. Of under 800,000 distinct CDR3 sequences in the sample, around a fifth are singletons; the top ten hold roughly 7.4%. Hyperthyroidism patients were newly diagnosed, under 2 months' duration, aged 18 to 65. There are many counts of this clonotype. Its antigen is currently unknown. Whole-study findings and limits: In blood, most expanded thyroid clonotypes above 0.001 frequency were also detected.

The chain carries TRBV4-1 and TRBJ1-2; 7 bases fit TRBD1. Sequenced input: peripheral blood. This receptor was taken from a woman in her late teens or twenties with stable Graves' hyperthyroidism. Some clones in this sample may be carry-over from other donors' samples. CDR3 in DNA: TGCGCCAGCAGCCAAGATAGGGACAGAACTAACTATGGCTACACCTTC. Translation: CASSQDRDRTNYGYTF.